The 17 T cell receptor beta chains in this list originate from one sample, sequenced in a study of shared clonotypes between healthy human individuals. Naive CD8 cells lacked CD45RO and underwent positive selection for CCR7, leaving out terminally differentiated effector memory CD45RA+ cells. Using immunoSEQ multiplex PCR, the repertoire was profiled, and TCRdb retains in-frame clones only, with some absent. The sample shows around 620,000 clones, 85% to 95% of them seen only once. Sequences were obtained from naive CD8+ T cells sorted from blood. These receptors were taken from a woman under 40 in good health.

The chain joins TRBV27 to TRBJ2-1; 7 bases fit TRBD2. Per germline, CDR1 MNHEY and CDR2 SMNVEV (reference sequence). J lost 4 bases, V lost 7 bases, and 7 bases had no gene match. The length of the CDR3 is 14 residues. CDR3 residues: CASTPGREYNEQFF. CDR3 nucleotides: TGTGCCAGCACTCCAGGGCGGGAGTACAATGAGCAGTTCTTC.

The genes are TRBV18 and TRBJ2-2; 7 bases agree with TRBD1. Trimming took 8 bases from V and 6 from J; bases not matched to a gene: 9. The germline CDR1 and CDR2 sequences are KGHSH and LQKENI. This CDR3 region has 14 residues. CDR3 loop: CASLGTVLSGELFF. CDR3 coding DNA: TGTGCCAGCCTCGGGACAGTTCTTTCCGGGGAGCTGTTTTTT.

The chain combines TRBV27 with TRBJ2-5; 9 positions match TRBD2. Unmatched junction bases numbered 7, after V lost 6 bases and J lost 5 bases. This CDR3 contains 14 residues. Germline V gene data show CDR1 as MNHEY and CDR2 as SMNVEV (reference sequence). In nucleotides, the CDR3 is TGTGCCAGCAGCTTAATAGCGGGAGAGGAGACCCAGTACTTC. It encodes CASSLIAGEETQYF.

This chain uses TRBV28 with TRBJ1-1; D is unresolved. CDR3 length: 17 amino acids. CDR1 and CDR2 (germline): MDHEN, SYDVKM. The V gene lost 4 bases and the J gene lost 1 base, with 19 bases spanning the gap. CDR3: CASSSLLWAGPNTEAFF. The CDR3 DNA reads TGTGCCAGCAGTTCCTTACTCTGGGCAGGACCGAACACTGAAGCTTTCTTT.

The V and J genes are TRBV7-9 and TRBJ2-7, with D uncertain. The CDR3 has 13 amino acids. Trimming took 1 base from V and 5 from J, leaving 9 bases between them. The germline V gene encodes CDR1 SEHNR and CDR2 FQNEAQ (reference sequence). This CDR3 is CASSLVSAHEQYF. CDR3 coding DNA: TGTGCCAGCAGCTTAGTTAGTGCCCACGAGCAGTACTTC.

The CDR3 region is CASSPPRVGQGRSYGYTF. The DNA of the CDR3 is TGTGCCAGCTCACCTCCACGTGTAGGACAGGGAAGGAGCTATGGCTACACCTTC. J is TRBJ1-2 and V is TRBV18, with 8 bases lining up with TRBD1. CDR1 and CDR2 (germline): KGHSH, LQKENI. The CDR3 runs to 18 residues. The V and J ends lost 3 bases and 4 bases, in that order; junction bases with no gene match: 16.

V and J are TRBV27 and TRBJ1-2; 7 bases are shared with TRBD1. Trimming took 5 bases from V and 4 from J; bases not matched to a gene: 7. This CDR3 comprises 14 residues. CDR1 and CDR2 from the germline V gene are MNHEY and SMNVEV (reference sequence). The CDR3 protein is CASSKQGHSYGYTF. CDR3 coding DNA: TGTGCCAGCAGTAAACAGGGGCATAGCTATGGCTACACCTTC.

This chain connects TRBV6-4 to TRBJ2-7, with a weak D call TRBD1 (5 bases). CDR3 length: 13 amino acids. CDR1 and CDR2 from the germline V gene are MRHNA and SNTAGT. V was cut by 3 bases and J by 3 bases, with 9 bases left in between. The CDR3 nucleotides read TGTGCCAGCAGTGAGTATCAGGGCTACGAGCAGTACTTC. It translates to CASSEYQGYEQYF.

This sequence joins TRBV27 and TRBJ2-6; D might be TRBD2 (5 bases). Germline V gene lookup returns CDR1 MNHEY and CDR2 SMNVEV (reference sequence). There are 17 residues in the CDR3. V was pared by 5 bases and J by 0 bases, with 14 bases between. The CDR3 region has the DNA TGTGCCAGCAGTCTGGCACGGGGAGACTCTGGGGCCAACGTCCTGACTTTC. Protein product: CASSLARGDSGANVLTF.

On this clone: This same CDR3 is encoded by further DNA sequences in the sample. V and J are TRBV6-5 and TRBJ1-5; weak D call: TRBD1 (5 bases). The germline gives CDR1 MNHEY, CDR2 SVGAGI. Trimming stripped 2 bases from V and 4 bases from J, with 6 bases between. There are 13 residues in the CDR3. The CDR3 loop reads CASSYDRNQPQHF. As DNA, the CDR3 is TGTGCCAGCAGTTACGACAGAAATCAGCCCCAGCATTTT.

J is TRBJ2-1 and V is TRBV29-1, with 12 bases fitting TRBD1. The CDR3 has 14 residues. Germline V gene lookup returns CDR1 SQVTM and CDR2 ANQGSEA. Trimming cost V 7 bases and J 5 bases; bases outside gene matches: 6. CDR3 residues: CSALGQGADNEQFF. CDR3 bases: TGCAGCGCGCTGGGACAGGGGGCCGACAATGAGCAGTTCTTC.

J is TRBJ2-7 and V is TRBV2; D possibly matches TRBD1 or TRBD2 (5 bases each). The CDR3 is 14 amino acids. From germline, CDR1 is SNHLY and CDR2 FYNNEI. Trimming removed 7 bases at V and 1 base at J, with 14 bases between. The CDR3 loop reads CASTAQGDSYEQYF. The DNA for the CDR3 is TGTGCCAGCACTGCCCAGGGAGATTCCTACGAGCAGTACTTC.

The V gene is TRBV5-1, the J gene TRBJ1-1; 7 bases agree with TRBD1. CDR1 is SGHRS and CDR2 is YFSETQ in the germline V gene. The V gene end was trimmed by 3 bases and the J gene end by 6 bases; junction bases not matched to a gene: 11. The CDR3 length is 15 residues. CDR3 nucleotide sequence: TGCGCCAGCAGCTCCAAAAGACAGGGCCCCCCTGAAGCTTTCTTT. This sequence encodes CASSSKRQGPPEAFF.

The chain couples TRBV27 to TRBJ2-1; 7 nucleotides match TRBD2. The CDR3 runs 13 residues. Germline V lookup: CDR1 MNHEY, CDR2 SMNVEV (reference sequence). The V segment lost 5 bases and the J segment 10 bases; nucleotides outside the gene matches: 8. The CDR3 DNA follows: TGTGCCAGCAGTCATGGGAGGGCCGGGGAGCAGTTCTTC. Translation: CASSHGRAGEQFF.

The table lists this clone with a count of one. The gene calls are TRBV5-4 and TRBJ2-1, with 8 bases that match TRBD2. J gave up 2 bases and V 4 bases, and 8 bases lay outside the gene matches. Germline CDR1 reads SGHNT; CDR2 reads YYREEE (reference sequence). This CDR3 has 16 residues. The CDR3 sequence: CASSNRLAKTYNEQFF. The CDR3 DNA is TGTGCCAGCAGCAACCGACTAGCGAAAACCTACAATGAGCAGTTCTTC.

This clone was found once. This chain's CDR3 is CASTDRLTQYF. The CDR3 nucleotides are TGTGCCAGCACCGACCGTTTGACCCAGTACTTC. The V call is TRBV7-9, the J call TRBJ2-5; D remains unclear. This CDR3 region has 11 residues. CDR1 is SEHNR and CDR2 is FQNEAQ in the germline V gene (reference sequence). V was cut by 7 bases and J by 7 bases, with 10 bases left in between.

J is TRBJ2-3 and V is TRBV25-1, with 7 bases that match TRBD1. This CDR3 comprises 12 residues. The junction had 6 bases not matched to a gene; V was cut back by 5 bases and J by 10 bases. Germline V CDR1 and CDR2: MGHDK, SYGVNS. As DNA, the CDR3 is TGTGCCAGCAGTCTCACAGGGGAACCGCAGTATTTT. Translating gives CASSLTGEPQYF.